This is a list of T cell receptor beta chains from one sample in a study of blood T cell repertoires in COVID-19. Some clones are missing from TCRdb's copy, which holds only in-frame ones; the method was immunoSEQ multiplex PCR. There are around 170,000 clones in the sample; roughly 87% occur only once, and about 1.9% lies in the top ten. Sequenced material: peripheral blood. The receptor set was obtained from a man aged 18 to 29 who had recovered from COVID-19. Each CDR3 is given with its conserved first and last residue. Each record gives: D gene, clone size, V gene, J gene, CDR3 DNA, CDR3 protein. The D gene is left open where the match is weak. The listing skips clone size in some rows; elsewhere it reads once, few, many or a size class.

D: -; size: once; V: TRBV24-1; J: TRBJ1-1; DNA: TGTGCCACCAGTGATTCCAGGGGAAGCAACACTGAAGCTTTCTTT; CDR3: CATSDSRGSNTEAFF
D: TRBD2; size: -; V: TRBV4-1; J: TRBJ2-1; DNA: TGCGCCAGCAGCCGAGTCGGGACTAGCGGAGACAAGAGCTCCTACAATGAGCAGTTCTTC; CDR3: CASSRVGTSGDKSSYNEQFF
D: -; size: -; V: TRBV27; J: TRBJ1-1; DNA: TGTGCCAGCAGAAAGACAGCCCTGAACACTGAAGCTTTCTTT; CDR3: CASRKTALNTEAFF
D: TRBD2; size: -; V: TRBV6-5; J: TRBJ2-4; DNA: TGTGCCAGCAGTCTAGCGGGAGGGCATGAGCACATTCAGTACTTC; CDR3: CASSLAGGHEHIQYF
D: TRBD2; size: few; V: TRBV11-2; J: TRBJ2-1; DNA: TGTGCCAGCAGCTTAGGGAGCGGGAGGGCCGTTGGGAATGAGCAGTTCTTC; CDR3: CASSLGSGRAVGNEQFF
D: -; size: -; V: TRBV29-1; J: TRBJ2-1; DNA: TGCAGCGTTGAAGTCGGGGATGAGCAGTTCTTC; CDR3: CSVEVGDEQFF
D: -; size: once; V: TRBV6-5; J: TRBJ2-7; DNA: TGTGCCAGCAGCCGGCCGATCGCGGGGATCTACGAGCAGTACTTC; CDR3: CASSRPIAGIYEQYF
D: TRBD2; size: -; V: TRBV19; J: TRBJ2-1; DNA: TGTGCCAGTAGTGGGACTAGCGGGGTCTACAATGAGCAGTTCTTC; CDR3: CASSGTSGVYNEQFF
D: -; size: once; V: TRBV6-5; J: TRBJ1-5; DNA: TGTGCCAGCAGTTACGGCTGGGACACCAATCAGCCCCAGCATTTT; CDR3: CASSYGWDTNQPQHF
D: -; size: -; V: TRBV4-2; J: TRBJ2-3; DNA: TGTGCCAGCAGCCAAGTTACAGCCACAGATACGCAGTATTTT; CDR3: CASSQVTATDTQYF
D: -; size: once; V: TRBV7-2; J: TRBJ2-2; DNA: TGTGCCAGCAGCACCGGACAGTACACCGGGGAGCTGTTTTTT; CDR3: CASSTGQYTGELFF
D: -; size: -; V: TRBV9; J: TRBJ2-3; DNA: TGTGCCAGCAGTGGGGGGGCCGGCACAGATACGCAGTATTTT; CDR3: CASSGGAGTDTQYF
D: TRBD1; size: -; V: TRBV9; J: TRBJ1-2; DNA: TGTGCCAGCAGCGTAGAGACAGGGGGTGGCTACACCTTC; CDR3: CASSVETGGGYTF
D: -; size: once; V: TRBV27; J: TRBJ2-7; DNA: TGTGCCAGCAGTTTGGGTCAGGGATACTACGAGCAGTACTTC; CDR3: CASSLGQGYYEQYF
D: -; size: once; V: TRBV5-1; J: TRBJ1-1; DNA: TGCGCCAGCAGCCTGCCCCGGGGAACTGAAGCTTTCTTT; CDR3: CASSLPRGTEAFF
D: TRBD1; size: -; V: TRBV5-1; J: TRBJ1-3; DNA: TGCGCCAGCATTTGGTCAGGGGGAATATCTGGAAACACCATATATTTT; CDR3: CASIWSGGISGNTIYF
D: -; size: -; V: TRBV6-2/TRBV6-3; J: TRBJ2-5; DNA: TGTGCCAGCAGTCGCGGTTTGGAGGAGACCCAGTACTTC; CDR3: CASSRGLEETQYF
D: -; size: -; V: TRBV30; J: TRBJ1-5; DNA: TGTGCCTGGAGTGCGGACAGTTGGAGGCAGCCCCAGCATTTT; CDR3: CAWSADSWRQPQHF
D: -; size: once; V: TRBV7-2; J: TRBJ1-2; DNA: TGTGCCAGCAGCTTGGCTTTTTCCCAGGGAGGCTACACCTTC; CDR3: CASSLAFSQGGYTF
D: TRBD1; size: -; V: TRBV5-5; J: TRBJ2-7; DNA: TGTGCCAGCAGCTCCCCCGGCCGGGACAGGGGGAACGAGCAGTACTTC; CDR3: CASSSPGRDRGNEQYF
D: -; size: -; V: TRBV20-1; J: TRBJ1-1; DNA: TGCAGTGCTAGTGTCAGCACTGAAGCTTTCTTT; CDR3: CSASVSTEAFF
D: -; size: -; V: TRBV19; J: TRBJ1-1; DNA: TGTGCCAGTAGTTCGGAACAGCCGTGGGACACTGAAGCTTTCTTT; CDR3: CASSSEQPWDTEAFF
D: -; size: -; V: TRBV2; J: TRBJ1-6; DNA: TGTGCCAGCTACGTTGGAGGGCAGGGATCACCCCTCCACTTT; CDR3: CASYVGGQGSPLHF
D: TRBD1; size: -; V: TRBV6-1; J: TRBJ1-5; DNA: TGTGCCAGCAGTGCGGACAGGGCCGACCCTTATAGCAATCAGCCCCAGCATTTT; CDR3: CASSADRADPYSNQPQHF
D: -; size: -; V: TRBV6-2/TRBV6-3; J: TRBJ1-2; DNA: TGTGCCAGCAGTAAAACACCTAACTATGGCTACACCTTC; CDR3: CASSKTPNYGYTF
D: -; size: -; V: TRBV29-1; J: TRBJ2-7; DNA: TGCAGCGTTAGCCTCAGGAATTCCTACGAGCAGTACTTC; CDR3: CSVSLRNSYEQYF
D: -; size: -; V: TRBV6-6; J: TRBJ1-6; DNA: TGTGCCAGCAGTTACTCGATGGAAGGGGTTTCACCCCTCCACTTT; CDR3: CASSYSMEGVSPLHF
D: TRBD2; size: -; V: TRBV29-1; J: TRBJ2-7; DNA: TGCAGCGTTGAGTGGACTAGCGGCTACGAGCAGTACTTC; CDR3: CSVEWTSGYEQYF
D: TRBD2; size: -; V: TRBV5-1; J: TRBJ2-1; DNA: TGCGCCAGCAGTTTCGCTAGCGGGAGGGCCTTTGGTACGAATGAGCAGTTCTTC; CDR3: CASSFASGRAFGTNEQFF
D: TRBD2; size: -; V: TRBV5-4; J: TRBJ2-7; DNA: TGTGCCAGCTCTTTTAGCGGGACCGTCTCCTACGAGCAGTACTTC; CDR3: CASSFSGTVSYEQYF
D: TRBD2; size: -; V: TRBV7-7; J: TRBJ2-7; DNA: TGTGCTAGCAGCCCCACCGCTAGCGGGACCTCCTACGAGCAGTACTTC; CDR3: CASSPTASGTSYEQYF
D: TRBD1; size: -; V: TRBV18; J: TRBJ1-4; DNA: TGTGCCAGCTCACCGGGACAGGGTTATGAAAAACTGTTTTTT; CDR3: CASSPGQGYEKLFF
D: -; size: -; V: TRBV7-8; J: TRBJ1-3; DNA: TGTGCCAGCAGCCCGACGGACAGCGGAAACACCATATATTTT; CDR3: CASSPTDSGNTIYF
D: TRBD2; size: once; V: TRBV3-1/TRBV3-2; J: TRBJ2-1; DNA: TGTGCCAGCAGCCAAGGAGGGACTAGTGTCCCGAATGGGCAGTTCTTC; CDR3: CASSQGGTSVPNGQFF
D: -; size: -; V: TRBV7-2; J: TRBJ2-1; DNA: TGTGCCAGCAGCTCCGGGATAAACAATGAGCAGTTCTTC; CDR3: CASSSGINNEQFF
D: TRBD1; size: -; V: TRBV30; J: TRBJ2-1; DNA: TGTGCCTGGTCCCGGGACAGGGACTACAATGAGCAGTTCTTC; CDR3: CAWSRDRDYNEQFF
D: -; size: -; V: TRBV5-4; J: TRBJ2-2; DNA: TGTGCCAGCAGCCCCAGTGGGGCCGGCGGGGAGCTGTTTTTT; CDR3: CASSPSGAGGELFF
D: -; size: -; V: TRBV6-6; J: TRBJ2-5; DNA: TGTGCCAGCGCAAAAGAGGTGTCAACGAAGACCCAGTACTTC; CDR3: CASAKEVSTKTQYF
D: TRBD1; size: -; V: TRBV28; J: TRBJ1-3; DNA: TGTGCCAGCAGTGCCTCAGGGACAGTTGAAACCATATATTTT; CDR3: CASSASGTVETIYF
D: -; size: -; V: TRBV4-2; J: TRBJ1-5; DNA: TGTGCCAGCAGCCAGGGTGCCGGGGGGGTTCAGCCCCAGCATTTT; CDR3: CASSQGAGGVQPQHF
D: TRBD1; size: few; V: TRBV3-1/TRBV3-2; J: TRBJ2-1; DNA: TGTGCCAGCAGCCCAGGTAGGGGGCTGTTCTTC; CDR3: CASSPGRGLFF
D: -; size: -; V: TRBV7-9; J: TRBJ2-2; DNA: TGTGCCAGCAGCTTCTCCTTAAGGCTAGAGAACACCGGGGAGCTGTTTTTT; CDR3: CASSFSLRLENTGELFF
D: -; size: -; V: TRBV19; J: TRBJ1-2; DNA: TGTGCCAGTAGCCAATTGCAGGGTTCCCCAGACTATGGCTACACCTTC; CDR3: CASSQLQGSPDYGYTF
D: TRBD1; size: -; V: TRBV18; J: TRBJ1-1; DNA: TGTGCCAGCTCACCACAGAGTGGCGGGACAGTTAACACTGAAGCTTTCTTT; CDR3: CASSPQSGGTVNTEAFF
D: TRBD1; size: -; V: TRBV5-1; J: TRBJ1-1; DNA: TGCGCCAGCAGCTCGACAGGGGTCGGAGGCACTGAAGCTTTCTTT; CDR3: CASSSTGVGGTEAFF
D: TRBD1; size: -; V: TRBV18; J: TRBJ2-7; DNA: TGTGCCAGCTCACTGGACAGGTACTACGAGCAGTACTTC; CDR3: CASSLDRYYEQYF
D: -; size: -; V: TRBV19; J: TRBJ1-1; DNA: TGTGCCAGCCAAACAGGGCGTAACACTGAAGCTTTCTTT; CDR3: CASQTGRNTEAFF
D: TRBD2; size: -; V: TRBV7-2; J: TRBJ2-3; DNA: TGTGCCAGCAGCTTCAGCCCTAGCGGGAGTGGAGCAGATACGCAGTATTTT; CDR3: CASSFSPSGSGADTQYF
D: -; size: -; V: TRBV9; J: TRBJ2-1; DNA: TGTGCCAGCAGCGTAGCTTACAATGAGCAGTTCTTC; CDR3: CASSVAYNEQFF
D: -; size: -; V: TRBV27; J: TRBJ1-1; DNA: TGTGCCAGCAGTTCCCCTCGTCACACTGAAGCTTTCTTT; CDR3: CASSSPRHTEAFF
D: -; size: few; V: TRBV6-1; J: TRBJ2-1; DNA: TGTGCCAGCAGTGGGTATGCGGCAGACTCCTACAATGAGCAGTTCTTC; CDR3: CASSGYAADSYNEQFF
D: TRBD2; size: -; V: TRBV2; J: TRBJ2-2; DNA: TGTGCCAGCAGGCCCGACTTAGCGGGAGGGTTGACCGGGGAGCTGTTTTTT; CDR3: CASRPDLAGGLTGELFF
D: -; size: -; V: TRBV30; J: TRBJ2-1; DNA: TGTGCCTGGAGCCCGGGAGCCGGCAATGAGCAGTTCTTC; CDR3: CAWSPGAGNEQFF
D: TRBD2; size: -; V: TRBV29-1; J: TRBJ2-2; DNA: TGCAGCGCCGGGACTAGCGGGACGAACACCGGGGAGCTGTTTTTT; CDR3: CSAGTSGTNTGELFF
D: TRBD1; size: -; V: TRBV4-3; J: TRBJ1-1; DNA: TGCGCCAGCAGCCAAGGGCGGACAGGGGGCGGGATCACTGAAGCTTTCTTT; CDR3: CASSQGRTGGGITEAFF
D: -; size: -; V: TRBV9; J: TRBJ1-3; DNA: TGTGCCAGCAGCGCCCCCCTAGGGGGGGCTGGAAACACCATATATTTT; CDR3: CASSAPLGGAGNTIYF
D: TRBD1; size: -; V: TRBV19; J: TRBJ1-3; DNA: TGTGCCAGTAGTGCCGGGACAGCCTCTGGAAACACCATATATTTT; CDR3: CASSAGTASGNTIYF
D: TRBD1; size: -; V: TRBV5-4; J: TRBJ2-7; DNA: TGTGCCAGCAGCCCACAGGGGCCCTCCTACGAGCAGTACTTC; CDR3: CASSPQGPSYEQYF
D: TRBD1; size: -; V: TRBV28; J: TRBJ1-4; DNA: TGTGCCAGCAGTTTCAGGGGGCCATCTGAAAAACTGTTTTTT; CDR3: CASSFRGPSEKLFF